The source of this T cell receptor (beta chain) is a study of tumor and adjacent non-tumor tissue in lung cancer. This sample's RNA came from whole unsorted tissue. Distant lung tissue was collected more than 3 cm away from the tumor edge. Details on this clonotype: A clone one base away is much larger, so this may be a read error.

The library came from three nested PCR rounds adapted from ARM-PCR protocols. Via MiXCR, TCRdb re-called the multiplex PCR reads, giving one row per CDR3 protein. The repertoire consists of fewer than 100,000 distinct CDR3 sequences, with 75% to 85% occurring once and the leading ten covering 20% to 25%. Germline lookup yields CDR1 MDHEN and CDR2 SYDVKM. With 1 base clipped from V and 9 bases from J, the junction kept 10 bases outside the gene matches. The CDR3 covers 16 residues. This chain connects TRBV28 to TRBJ2-1; 9 bases agree with TRBD1. Sample: distant non-tumor lung tissue. This sequence was found in a woman aged 50 to 60 with non-small cell lung cancer. The CDR3: CASSLLGDRGCGEQFF. In DNA form, the CDR3 reads TGTGCCAGCAGTTTATTGGGTGACAGGGGGTGCGGTGAGCAGTTCTTC.